This T cell receptor (beta chain) came from a study of blood T cell repertoires in COVID-19. At the level of the study: From T cells, B-cell-depleted T cells, or PBMCs came the material, which was cDNA or gDNA.

This CDR3 region has 13 residues. Losses at the gene ends were 3 bases for V and 5 bases for J; bases not matched to a gene: 3. Per germline, CDR1 SQVTM and CDR2 ANQGSEA. Only in-frame clones appear in the TCRdb table, and some are missing; sequencing was by immunoSEQ multiplex PCR. The repertoire holds tens of thousands of clones, 65% to 85% seen once, with 1.5% to 2% in the top ten. The specimen sequenced was peripheral blood. The sequence was obtained from a woman aged 55-69 years with acute or convalescent COVID-19. The chain recombines TRBV29-1 with TRBJ1-2; 10 nucleotides match TRBD1. The CDR3 coding sequence is TGCAGCGTTGACAGACAGGGGGCGTATGGCTACACCTTC. Translated, it gives CSVDRQGAYGYTF.